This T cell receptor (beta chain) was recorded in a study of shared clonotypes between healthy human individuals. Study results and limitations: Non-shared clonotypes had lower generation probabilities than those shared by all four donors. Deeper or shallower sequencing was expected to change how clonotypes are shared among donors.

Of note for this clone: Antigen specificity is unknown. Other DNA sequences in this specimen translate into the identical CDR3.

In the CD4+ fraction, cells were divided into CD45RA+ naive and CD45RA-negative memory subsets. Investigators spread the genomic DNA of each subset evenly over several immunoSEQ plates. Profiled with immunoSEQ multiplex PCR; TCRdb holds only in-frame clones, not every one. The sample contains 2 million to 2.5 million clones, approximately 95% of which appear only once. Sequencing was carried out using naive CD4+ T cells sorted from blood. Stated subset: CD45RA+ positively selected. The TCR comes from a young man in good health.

The CDR3 nucleotides are TGTGCCATCAGTGAGTCCGACAGGGATAATCAGCCCCAGCATTTT. Its protein product is CAISESDRDNQPQHF. The V and J genes are TRBV10-3 and TRBJ1-5, with 7 nucleotides matching TRBD1. V dropped 0 bases and J dropped 4; count of bases not matched to a gene: 3. This CDR3 region has 15 residues. CDR1 and CDR2 from the germline V gene are ENHRY and SYGVKD.